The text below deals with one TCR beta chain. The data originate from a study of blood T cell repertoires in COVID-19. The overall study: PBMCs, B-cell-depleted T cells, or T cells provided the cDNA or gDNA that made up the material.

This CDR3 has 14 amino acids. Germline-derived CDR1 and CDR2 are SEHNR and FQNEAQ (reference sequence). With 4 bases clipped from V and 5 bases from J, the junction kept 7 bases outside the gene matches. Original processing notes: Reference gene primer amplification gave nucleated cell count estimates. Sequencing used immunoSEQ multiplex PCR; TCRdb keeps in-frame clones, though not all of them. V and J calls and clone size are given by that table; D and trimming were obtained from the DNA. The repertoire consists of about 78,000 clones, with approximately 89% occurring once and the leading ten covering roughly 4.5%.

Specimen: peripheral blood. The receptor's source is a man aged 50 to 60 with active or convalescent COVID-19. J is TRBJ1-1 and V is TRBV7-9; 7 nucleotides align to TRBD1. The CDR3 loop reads CASSSQGVGTEAFF. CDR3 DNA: TGTGCCAGCAGCTCCCAGGGGGTTGGAACTGAAGCTTTCTTT.